These T cell receptor beta chains were read from a single sample in a study of T cell responses to AZD1222 COVID-19 vaccine. Repertoires were generated with immunoSEQ multiplex PCR, while TCRdb's copy carries only in-frame clones and drops some. This table holds 80,000 or so clones, nearly 90% found once. The sequences come from peripheral blood, collected on day 0 of AZD1222 vaccination. Every receptor here comes from an adult in good health. Each CDR3 is given with its conserved first and last residue. A D gene is named only where the DNA matches it firmly. Where a row states a size, it is once, few, many or the class of an expanded clone; other rows omit it.

J,V,D,size,CDR3,DNA
TRBJ2-7,TRBV30,.,.,CAWSGKQGYEQYF,TGTGCCTGGAGTGGGAAACAGGGCTACGAGCAGTACTTC
TRBJ1-6,TRBV6-6,.,.,CASSPREASSPLHF,TGTGCCAGCAGCCCTAGGGAGGCAAGCTCACCCCTCCACTTT
TRBJ1-6,TRBV9,.,.,CASSVHSYNSPLHF,TGTGCCAGCAGCGTGCATAGTTATAATTCACCCCTCCACTTT
TRBJ1-6,TRBV10-3,TRBD1,.,CAISEGTGGSVYNSPLHF,TGTGCCATCAGTGAAGGGACAGGGGGGTCGGTCTATAATTCACCCCTCCACTTT
TRBJ1-2,TRBV7-3,TRBD1,.,CASSPGQGFNYGYTF,TGTGCCAGCAGCCCTGGACAGGGCTTCAACTATGGCTACACCTTC
TRBJ2-3,TRBV6-5,.,.,CASSYGRRTDTQYF,TGTGCCAGCAGTTACGGGAGGAGGACAGATACGCAGTATTTT
TRBJ1-2,TRBV9,TRBD1,.,CASSVVADRVAAGYTF,TGTGCCAGCAGCGTAGTGGCTGACAGGGTGGCTGCTGGCTACACCTTC
TRBJ2-1,TRBV7-3,TRBD2,.,CASSFSGSPYNEQFF,TGTGCCAGCAGTTTCAGCGGGAGCCCCTACAATGAGCAGTTCTTC
TRBJ2-1,TRBV6-5,TRBD2,once,CASSSVGGRPNEQFF,TGTGCCAGCAGTTCCGTAGGCGGGAGACCCAATGAGCAGTTCTTC
TRBJ1-3,TRBV4-1,.,.,CASSQAPALSGNTIYF,TGCGCCAGCAGCCAAGCTCCAGCGCTCTCTGGAAACACCATATATTTT
TRBJ2-3,TRBV15,TRBD1,.,CATSRDGWTGRTDTQYF,TGTGCCACCAGCAGAGATGGGTGGACAGGGAGGACAGATACGCAGTATTTT
TRBJ2-6,TRBV6-1,.,few,CASSEGGSGANVLTF,TGTGCCAGCAGTGAAGGGGGCTCTGGGGCCAACGTCCTGACTTTC
TRBJ1-2,TRBV5-1,.,once,CASSLAGQLTNYGYTF,TGCGCCAGCAGCTTGGCCGGACAGCTAACTAACTATGGCTACACCTTC
TRBJ1-4,TRBV2,.,.,CASSTGFYEKLFF,TGTGCCAGCAGTACAGGGTTTTATGAAAAACTGTTTTTT
TRBJ1-5,TRBV30,.,.,CAWNRGGHSGQPQHF,TGTGCCTGGAATAGGGGGGGACATTCGGGTCAGCCCCAGCATTTT
TRBJ2-3,TRBV10-2,.,.,CASSESGDTQYF,TGCGCCAGCAGTGAGTCGGGGGATACGCAGTATTTT
TRBJ2-1,TRBV27,.,few,CASSFTGMDEQFF,TGTGCCAGCAGTTTCACAGGGATGGATGAGCAGTTCTTC
TRBJ1-1,TRBV11-2,.,.,CASSLEPGNTEAFF,TGTGCCAGCAGCTTAGAGCCGGGGAACACTGAAGCTTTCTTT
TRBJ1-4,TRBV6-5,.,.,CASSSGAEEEKLFF,TGTGCCAGCAGCTCAGGGGCCGAGGAAGAAAAACTGTTTTTT
TRBJ1-5,TRBV27,TRBD1,.,CASRTRGGNQPQHF,TGTGCCAGCAGGACCAGGGGGGGCAATCAGCCCCAGCATTTT
TRBJ1-1,TRBV12-3/TRBV12-4,TRBD1,.,CAGGRNTEAFF,TGTGCAGGGGGCAGGAACACTGAAGCTTTCTTT
TRBJ1-2,TRBV4-1,.,.,CASSQARQGLYTF,TGCGCCAGCAGCCAAGCCCGGCAAGGCCTGTACACCTTC
TRBJ2-7,TRBV27,TRBD2,.,CASYPASGGTYEQYF,TGTGCCAGCTACCCCGCTAGCGGGGGAACCTACGAGCAGTACTTC
TRBJ2-7,TRBV15,TRBD1,.,CATSERTGSSYEQYF,TGTGCCACCAGCGAGAGGACAGGGAGCTCCTACGAGCAGTACTTC
TRBJ1-2,TRBV2,.,.,CASSELVTVGYTF,TGTGCCAGCAGTGAATTGGTTACTGTTGGCTACACCTTC
TRBJ1-2,TRBV14,.,.,CASSHRQRSSGYTF,TGTGCCAGCAGCCATAGACAGCGTTCCTCTGGCTACACCTTC